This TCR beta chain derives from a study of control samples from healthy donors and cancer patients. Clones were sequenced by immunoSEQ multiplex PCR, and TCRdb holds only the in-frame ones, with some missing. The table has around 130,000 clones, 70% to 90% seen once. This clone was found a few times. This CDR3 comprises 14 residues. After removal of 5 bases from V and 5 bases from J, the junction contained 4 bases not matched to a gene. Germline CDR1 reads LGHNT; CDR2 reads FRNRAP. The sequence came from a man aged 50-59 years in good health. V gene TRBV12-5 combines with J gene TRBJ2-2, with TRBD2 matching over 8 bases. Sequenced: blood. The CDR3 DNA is TGTGCTAGTGGTCCCGGACTAGCTACCGGGGAGCTGTTTTTT. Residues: CASGPGLATGELFF.